The following is a TCR beta chain sequence with its context. These data originate in a study of T cells in tuberculosis. The assay was immunoSEQ multiplex PCR, and TCRdb's table has in-frame clones only and misses some. The table records approximately 35,000 clones, under 98% of them present only once. Germline-derived CDR1 and CDR2 are LNHDA and SQIVND (reference sequence). Trimming shortened V by 8 bases and J by 4 bases, and 15 bases separated the two germline ends. There are 13 residues in the CDR3. Sequencing input: PBMCs. The genes are TRBV19 and TRBJ2-7; tentatively, D is TRBD2 (6 bases). This sequence originates from a donor aged 10 to 29 with latent tuberculosis or without tuberculosis infection. CDR3 loop: CASSVWGDYEQYF. CDR3 bases: TGTGCCAGTTCGGTCTGGGGGGATTACGAGCAGTACTTC.